This TCR beta chain was identified in a study of OX40 agonist ivuxolimab in advanced cancers. Notes on the research overall: The costimulatory receptor OX40 (CD134) was targeted by ivuxolimab, a fully human IgG2 agonistic monoclonal antibody. Intravenous ivuxolimab was administered to patients every 2 weeks at six dose levels: 0.01, 0.1, 0.3, 1.5, 3 and 10 mg/kg. Of the approximately 50 dose-escalation patients, hepatocellular carcinoma was present in about 20, melanoma in approximately 15, renal cell carcinoma in 9 and head and neck cancer in 9. The dose-escalation cohort was 82.7% male with a mean age of about 60 years, ranging from roughly 23 to 80. Prior anti-PD-1, anti-PD-L1 or anti-CTLA-4 therapy was permitted, and checkpoint inhibitors had been received by roughly two fifths of dose-escalation patients. Partial responses occurred in three dose-escalation patients, of whom one had hepatocellular carcinoma and two had cutaneous melanoma. Peripheral TCRbeta sequencing aimed to test whether ivuxolimab altered TCR sequence diversity and caused clonal T-cell expansion. The paper reports the monotherapy dose-escalation portion (N = 52 patients) of the phase I ivuxolimab trial. What the study reported, not specific to this receptor: Low levels of normalized T-cell clonal expansion were also seen in some nonresponding patients. After ivuxolimab, more expanded clones were found on average in CD8+ T cells than in CD4+ T cells. The antigen specificity of the peripheral T cells that underwent clonal expansion was not determined. Clonal expansion of both CD4+ and CD8+ blood T cells was observed from baseline to week 6 at doses 0.1 to 3.0 mg/kg. Partial responders in the 0.1-3.0 mg/kg groups had among the lowest normalized peripheral clonal expansion, especially among CD8+ T cells.

Genomic DNA was extracted from sorted cells for sequencing of the TCRbeta CDR3 region. The immunoSEQ Assay was used for sequencing of TCRbeta CDR3 regions. In its TCRdb copy, this immuneACCESS table keeps in-frame sequences only and misses some clones. Where compared with another copy, unresolved V genes explain less than half of these, and the others have no known cause. The sample table lists tens of thousands of clones, approximately 89% of them with a count of one. The leading ten clones occupy around 23% of the sample. Patients with a history of autoimmune disease or receiving systemic immunosuppression were excluded from the trial. In every dose cohort, peripheral blood was drawn for TCR sequencing at baseline, cycle 4 day 1, and cycle 7 day 1. Samples came from an open-label, multicenter, first-in-human phase I dose-escalation trial of ivuxolimab. Adults with locally advanced or metastatic head and neck squamous cell, hepatocellular, melanoma or renal cell carcinoma were enrolled in the trial. Before TCR sequencing, CD4+ T cells and CD8+ T cells were sorted from peripheral blood as separate populations.

Of note for this clone: Its antigen is not yet known. No qualities accompany the bases; no much larger clone lies one base away.

The CDR3 spans 14 residues, from the cysteine through the phenylalanine. Left in the record is the CDR3 DNA by itself, 42 bases read in frame from the first base. Looking up the germline V gene yields CDR1 MNHNS and CDR2 SASEGT. V loses 1 base, J loses 2 bases, and the germline ends lie 9 bases apart. The specimen was CD4+ or CD8+ T cells sorted from blood, collected in a trial of the OX40 agonist ivuxolimab. This clonotype originated in an adult with an advanced solid tumor such as melanoma, head and neck, liver or kidney cancer. This chain is built from TRBV6-1 and TRBJ2-7; TRBD1 is perhaps the D gene, given 6 matching bases. The sequenced DNA: TGTGCCAGCAGTGAAGACAGGGAACCCTACGAGCAGTACTTC. Protein translation: CASSEDREPYEQYF.